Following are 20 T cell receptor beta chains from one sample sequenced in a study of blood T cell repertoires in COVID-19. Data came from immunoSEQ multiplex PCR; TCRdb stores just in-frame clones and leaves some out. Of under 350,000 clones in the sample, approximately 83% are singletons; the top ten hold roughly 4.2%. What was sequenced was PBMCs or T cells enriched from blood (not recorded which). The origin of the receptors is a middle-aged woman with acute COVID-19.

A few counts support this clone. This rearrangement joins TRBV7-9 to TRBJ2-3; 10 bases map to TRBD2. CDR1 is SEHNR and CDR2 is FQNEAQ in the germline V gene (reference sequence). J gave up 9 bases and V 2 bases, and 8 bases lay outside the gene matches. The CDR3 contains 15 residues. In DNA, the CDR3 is TGTGCCAGCAGCTTACTAGCGGGAGAGGGAGACACGCAGTATTTT. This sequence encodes CASSLLAGEGDTQYF.

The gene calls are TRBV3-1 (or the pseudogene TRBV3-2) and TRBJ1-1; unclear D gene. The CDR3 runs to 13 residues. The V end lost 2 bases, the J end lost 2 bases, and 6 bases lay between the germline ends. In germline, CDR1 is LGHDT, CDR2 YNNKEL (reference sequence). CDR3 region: CASSQLTNTEAFF. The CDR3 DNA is TGTGCCAGCAGCCAATTAACAAACACTGAAGCTTTCTTT.

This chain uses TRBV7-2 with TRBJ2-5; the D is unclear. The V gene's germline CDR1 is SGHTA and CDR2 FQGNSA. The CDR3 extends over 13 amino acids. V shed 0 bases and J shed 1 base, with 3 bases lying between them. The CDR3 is CASSLARQETQYF. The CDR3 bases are TGTGCCAGCAGCTTAGCTCGCCAAGAGACCCAGTACTTC.

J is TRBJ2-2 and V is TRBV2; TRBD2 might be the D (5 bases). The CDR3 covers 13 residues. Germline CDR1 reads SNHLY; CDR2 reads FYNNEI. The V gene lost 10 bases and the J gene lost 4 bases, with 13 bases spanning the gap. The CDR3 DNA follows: TGTGCCACCAAGGGAGAAGGCACCGGGGAGCTGTTTTTT. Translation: CATKGEGTGELFF.

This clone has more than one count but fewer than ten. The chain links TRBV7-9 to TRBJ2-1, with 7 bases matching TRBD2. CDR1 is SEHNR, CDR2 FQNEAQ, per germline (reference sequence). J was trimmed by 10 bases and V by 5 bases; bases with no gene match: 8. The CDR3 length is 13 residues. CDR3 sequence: CASSQTSTGEQFF. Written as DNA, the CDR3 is TGTGCCAGCAGCCAGACTAGCACTGGGGAGCAGTTCTTC.

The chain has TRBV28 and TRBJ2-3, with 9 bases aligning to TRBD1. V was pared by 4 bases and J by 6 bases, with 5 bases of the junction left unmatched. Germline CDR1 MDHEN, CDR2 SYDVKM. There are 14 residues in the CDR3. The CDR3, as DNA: TGTGCCAGCAGTTCGACAGGGGGTTTCGATACGCAGTATTTT. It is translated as CASSSTGGFDTQYF.

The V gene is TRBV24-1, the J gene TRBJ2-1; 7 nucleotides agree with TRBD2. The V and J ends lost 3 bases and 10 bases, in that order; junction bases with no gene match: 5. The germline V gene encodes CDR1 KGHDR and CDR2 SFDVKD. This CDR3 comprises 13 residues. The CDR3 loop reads CATSDGFGGEQFF. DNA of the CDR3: TGTGCCACCAGTGATGGTTTCGGGGGGGAGCAGTTCTTC.

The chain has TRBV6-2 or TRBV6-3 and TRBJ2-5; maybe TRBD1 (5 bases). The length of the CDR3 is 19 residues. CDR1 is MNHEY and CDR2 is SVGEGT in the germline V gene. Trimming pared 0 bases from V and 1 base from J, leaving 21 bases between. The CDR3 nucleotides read TGTGCCAGCAGTTACTCGTTTAGGGGCCCAGGAAACACCCAAGAGACCCAGTACTTC. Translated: CASSYSFRGPGNTQETQYF.

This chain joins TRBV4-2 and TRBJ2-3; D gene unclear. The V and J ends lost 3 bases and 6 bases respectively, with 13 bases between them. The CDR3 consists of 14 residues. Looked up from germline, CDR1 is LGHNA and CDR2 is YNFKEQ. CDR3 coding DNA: TGTGCCAGCAGCCACTCCCACCCAGCGGATACGCAGTATTTT. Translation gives CASSHSHPADTQYF.

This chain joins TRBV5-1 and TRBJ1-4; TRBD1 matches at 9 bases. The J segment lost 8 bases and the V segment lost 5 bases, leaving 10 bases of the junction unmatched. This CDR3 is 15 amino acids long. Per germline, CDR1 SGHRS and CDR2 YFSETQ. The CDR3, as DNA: TGCGCCAGCAGTAATCAACAGGGGGCCTTAGAAAAACTGTTTTTT. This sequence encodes CASSNQQGALEKLFF.

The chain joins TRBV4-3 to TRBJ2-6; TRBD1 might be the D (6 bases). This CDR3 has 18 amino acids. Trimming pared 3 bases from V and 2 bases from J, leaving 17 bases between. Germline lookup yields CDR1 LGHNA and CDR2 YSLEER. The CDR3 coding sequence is TGCGCCAGCAGCCATCGAACAGGGAGTGGGACTGGGGCCAACGTCCTGACTTTC. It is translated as CASSHRTGSGTGANVLTF.

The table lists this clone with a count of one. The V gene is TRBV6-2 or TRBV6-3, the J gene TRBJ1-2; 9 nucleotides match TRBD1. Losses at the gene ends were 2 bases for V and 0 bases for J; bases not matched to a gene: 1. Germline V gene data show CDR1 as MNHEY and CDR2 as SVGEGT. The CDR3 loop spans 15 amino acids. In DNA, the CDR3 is TGTGCCAGCAGTTACCGGGACAGGGCTAACTATGGCTACACCTTC. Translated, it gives CASSYRDRANYGYTF.

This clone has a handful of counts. In DNA form, the CDR3 reads TGTGCCAGCAGACAGGACAGGGCCCTGAACACTGAAGCTTTCTTT. Its translation is CASRQDRALNTEAFF. This chain links TRBV11-1 with TRBJ1-1, with 8 bases fitting TRBD1. V gave up 6 bases and J gave up 0 bases; unmatched junction bases: 6. Looked up from germline, CDR1 is SGHAT and CDR2 is FQDESV (reference sequence). The CDR3 loop spans 15 amino acids.

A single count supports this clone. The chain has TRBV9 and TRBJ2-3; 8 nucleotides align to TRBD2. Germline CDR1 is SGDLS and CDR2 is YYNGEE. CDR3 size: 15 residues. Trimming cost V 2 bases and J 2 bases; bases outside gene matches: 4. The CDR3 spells CASSVGLAVTDTQYF. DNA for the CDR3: TGTGCCAGCAGCGTCGGACTAGCAGTCACAGATACGCAGTATTTT.

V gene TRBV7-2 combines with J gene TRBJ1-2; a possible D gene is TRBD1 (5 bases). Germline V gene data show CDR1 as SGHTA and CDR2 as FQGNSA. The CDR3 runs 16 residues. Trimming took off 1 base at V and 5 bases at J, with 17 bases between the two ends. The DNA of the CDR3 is TGTGCCAGCAGCTTAGATCGGGCCAGGGCTTCATATGGCTACACCTTC. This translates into CASSLDRARASYGYTF.

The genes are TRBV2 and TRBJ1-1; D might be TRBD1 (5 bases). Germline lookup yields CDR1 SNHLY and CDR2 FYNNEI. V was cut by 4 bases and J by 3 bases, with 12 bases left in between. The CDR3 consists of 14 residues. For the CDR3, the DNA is TGTGCCAGCAGTGTGGGACTTGGCGACACTGAAGCTTTCTTT. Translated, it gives CASSVGLGDTEAFF. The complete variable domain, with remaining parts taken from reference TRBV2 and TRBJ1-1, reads EPEVTQTPSHQVTQMGQEVILRCVPISNHLYFYWYRQILGQKVEFLVSFYNNEISEKSEIFDDQFSVERPDGSNFTLKIRSTKLEDSAMYFCASSVGLGDTEAFFGQGTRLTVV.

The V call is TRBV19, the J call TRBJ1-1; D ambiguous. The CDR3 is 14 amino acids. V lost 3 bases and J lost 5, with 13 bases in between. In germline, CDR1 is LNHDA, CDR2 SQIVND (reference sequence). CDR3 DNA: TGTGCCAGTAGTATGGCACGTACGATGACTGAAGCTTTCTTT. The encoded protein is CASSMARTMTEAFF.

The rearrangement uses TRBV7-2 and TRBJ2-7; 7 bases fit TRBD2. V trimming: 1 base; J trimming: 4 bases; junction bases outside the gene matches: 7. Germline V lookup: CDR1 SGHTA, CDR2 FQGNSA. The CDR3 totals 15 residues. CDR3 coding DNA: TGTGCCAGCAGCTTAGTCGGGGGGAAGCCATACGAGCAGTACTTC. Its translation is CASSLVGGKPYEQYF. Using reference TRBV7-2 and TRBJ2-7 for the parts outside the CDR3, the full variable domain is GAGVSQSPSNKVTEKGKDVELRCDPISGHTALYWYRQSLGQGLEFLIYFQGNSAPDKSGLPSDRFSAERTGGSVSTLTIQRTQQEDSAVYLCASSLVGGKPYEQYFGPGTRLTVT.

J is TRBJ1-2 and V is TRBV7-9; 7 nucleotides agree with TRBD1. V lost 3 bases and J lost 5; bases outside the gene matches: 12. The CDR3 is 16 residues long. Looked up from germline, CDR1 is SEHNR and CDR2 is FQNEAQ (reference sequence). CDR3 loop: CASSFATGTETYGYTF. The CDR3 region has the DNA TGTGCCAGCAGCTTCGCTACGGGGACAGAAACTTATGGCTACACCTTC.

CDR3 DNA sequence: TGTGCCAGCAGCTTAGACGGGGTGGAGGGTGAAAAACTGTTTTTT. It is translated as CASSLDGVEGEKLFF. This chain links TRBV7-2 with TRBJ1-4; the D is unclear. Germline CDR1 reads SGHTA; CDR2 reads FQGNSA. V dropped 1 base and J dropped 7 bases, with 13 bases sitting between them. The CDR3 has 15 amino acids.